These T cell receptor beta chains were read from a single sample in a study of blood T cell repertoires in COVID-19. The method was immunoSEQ multiplex PCR; TCRdb's version includes in-frame clones alone and lacks a portion of them. In the table there are some 99,000 clones, about 80% of which are singletons. The sequenced material came from peripheral blood. The receptor set was obtained from a woman in her fifties or sixties with acute or convalescent COVID-19. Both conserved end residues are part of each CDR3. A D gene is named only where the DNA matches it firmly. Rows may omit the clone size; those that give it use once, few, many or a size class.

j_call clone_size v_call d_call cdr3_nt cdr3_aa
TRBJ1-2 NA TRBV28 NA TGTGCCAGCAGCCGACTTACAGGGAGCGAGGGCTATGGCTACACCTTC CASSRLTGSEGYGYTF
TRBJ1-1 NA TRBV5-1 TRBD1 TGCGCCAGCAGCTTGAGGACAGGGGGTTCGGGCACTGAAGCTTTCTTT CASSLRTGGSGTEAFF
TRBJ2-5 NA TRBV6-5 NA TGTGCCAGCAGTTACTCGTATCAGGGAGGAGGAGAGACCCAGTACTTC CASSYSYQGGGETQYF
TRBJ1-1 NA TRBV6-5 TRBD1 TGTGCCAGCAGTTTACCTAGGTCTCAGGGGGGTGAAGCTTTCTTT CASSLPRSQGGEAFF
TRBJ1-2 NA TRBV6-5 NA TGTGCCAGCCCCCGGGGTGAGGCTAACTATGGCTACACCTTC CASPRGEANYGYTF
TRBJ1-1 once TRBV7-9 NA TGTGCCAGCAGCGATCGACTTGGAGCGAACACTGAAGCTTTCTTT CASSDRLGANTEAFF
TRBJ1-3 once TRBV6-6 NA TGTGCCAGCAGTCCTCGGGGGGGCGCGAAAGGAAACACCATATATTTT CASSPRGGAKGNTIYF
TRBJ2-7 NA TRBV6-5 NA TGTGCCAGCAGTTATACGAAAGGGGCGTACGAGCAGTACTTC CASSYTKGAYEQYF
TRBJ1-6 NA TRBV2 TRBD1 TGTGCCAGCAGTGGGGACAGGGGGTCACCCCTCCACTTT CASSGDRGSPLHF
TRBJ2-3 NA TRBV13 NA TGTGCCAGCAGCTTAATACGGGCAGATACGCAGTATTTT CASSLIRADTQYF
TRBJ2-3 NA TRBV6-5 TRBD1 TGTGCCAGCAGAGGACAGGGGTCAGATACGCAGTATTTT CASRGQGSDTQYF
TRBJ1-2 NA TRBV6-5 TRBD1 TGTGCCAGCAGCTCAGTACCGGGACAGAGCTATGGCTACACCTTC CASSSVPGQSYGYTF
TRBJ2-4 NA TRBV30 NA TGTGCCTGGAGTCCGGGGACCAAAAACATTCAGTACTTC CAWSPGTKNIQYF
TRBJ2-3 NA TRBV2 TRBD2 TGTGCCAGCGGGAGCGCGGGGGGTTTGGGCACAGATACGCAGTATTTT CASGSAGGLGTDTQYF
TRBJ2-7 few TRBV6-5 TRBD1 TGTGCCAGCAGTTCCTGGGCGGCAGGGGGCGGTTCAGAGCAGTACTTC CASSSWAAGGGSEQYF
TRBJ1-4 NA TRBV6-5 NA TGTGCCAGCAGCGATGGGGGCTTTAATGAAAAACTGTTTTTT CASSDGGFNEKLFF
TRBJ1-1 NA TRBV7-2 TRBD1 TGTGCCAGCAGCTCGGACAGGGAGAGTGAAGCTTTCTTT CASSSDRESEAFF
TRBJ1-2 NA TRBV2 TRBD1 TGTGCCAGCACGAACACCCAAGTTACAGGGGACACCTTC CASTNTQVTGDTF
TRBJ2-7 NA TRBV4-1 NA TGCGCCAGCAGCCAAGATCCGTTACAGGGCACCGAGCAGTACTTC CASSQDPLQGTEQYF
TRBJ2-1 NA TRBV3-1/TRBV3-2 TRBD1 TGTGCCAGCAGCCGAGAAGGACAGGGGACCTACAATGAGCAGTTCTTC CASSREGQGTYNEQFF
TRBJ1-1 NA TRBV9 NA TGTGCCAGCAGCGAGACCGGGAGCCACACTGAAGCTTTCTTT CASSETGSHTEAFF
TRBJ1-1 NA TRBV4-1 NA TGCGCCAGCAGCCAAGTCCTACCACTTAGAGGGACTGAAGCTTTCTTT CASSQVLPLRGTEAFF
TRBJ2-7 NA TRBV5-4 TRBD2 TGTGCCAGCAGCCCAACCCCGGGACTAGCTCTTGCTTACGAGCAGTACTTC CASSPTPGLALAYEQYF
TRBJ1-2 NA TRBV7-3 NA TGTGCCAGCAGCTTAGTAGGGAGCGGCTATGGCTACACCTTC CASSLVGSGYGYTF
TRBJ1-2 NA TRBV9 TRBD1 TGTGCCAGCAGCCCAAGGACAGGAGATAACTATGGCTACACCTTC CASSPRTGDNYGYTF
TRBJ2-3 NA TRBV18 NA TGTGCCAGCTCACCGTCCCGAGATACGCAGTATTTT CASSPSRDTQYF
TRBJ1-5 NA TRBV12-5 TRBD1 TGTGCTAGTGGCAGGGGGCTGGCGCAGCCCCAGCATTTT CASGRGLAQPQHF
TRBJ1-2 NA TRBV7-6 TRBD1 TGTGCCAGCAGCTCCCCGGGACAGGGGAACGGCTACACCTTC CASSSPGQGNGYTF
TRBJ2-6 NA TRBV19 NA TGTGCCACCGGGATTTCTGGGGCCAACGTCCTGACTTTC CATGISGANVLTF
TRBJ2-7 NA TRBV28 TRBD1 TGTGCCAGCAGTTTACCTCAGGGGGCGAGGGAGCAGTACTTC CASSLPQGAREQYF
TRBJ1-1 NA TRBV28 NA TGTGCCACCTCCACAAGCACTGAAGCTTTCTTT CATSTSTEAFF
TRBJ2-1 NA TRBV12-3/TRBV12-4 NA TGTGCCAGCAGTTTACAGGCCAATGAGCAGTTCTTC CASSLQANEQFF
TRBJ1-2 once TRBV14 TRBD1 TGTGCCAGCAGCCGATCAGGGGGCTTAGACTATGGCTACACCTTC CASSRSGGLDYGYTF
TRBJ2-7 NA TRBV5-4 NA TGTGCCAGCAGCTTTGATCCTCCGGGCGAGCAGTACTTC CASSFDPPGEQYF
TRBJ2-3 NA TRBV5-1 TRBD2 TGCGCCAGCAGCTTGGGTCCTAGCGGGGGGGGCACAGATACGCAGTATTTT CASSLGPSGGGTDTQYF
TRBJ1-2 NA TRBV28 NA TGTGCCAGCAGTTTTGACAGGAACCCTAACTATGGCTACACCTTC CASSFDRNPNYGYTF
TRBJ1-4 NA TRBV5-4 NA TGTGCCAGCAGCTCCTTCGACAGAACTAATGAAAAACTGTTTTTT CASSSFDRTNEKLFF
TRBJ1-2 NA TRBV12-3/TRBV12-4 NA TGTGCCAGCAGTACGGGACAAATCTATGGCTACACCTTC CASSTGQIYGYTF
TRBJ2-2 NA TRBV5-1 NA TGCGCCAGCTTCCCAGGGGTGACCGGGGAGCTGTTTTTT CASFPGVTGELFF
TRBJ2-1 NA TRBV6-5 NA TGTGCCAGCAGCGCCCTCTGGAGCTCCTACAATGAGCAGTTCTTC CASSALWSSYNEQFF
TRBJ2-7 NA TRBV10-1 TRBD1 TGCGCCAGCAGTGATGGGACAGGCCTGAAGAACGAGCAGTACTTC CASSDGTGLKNEQYF
TRBJ2-3 NA TRBV28 TRBD1 TGTGCCAGCAGTTCCCCCGGGACAGCTAGCACAGATACGCAGTATTTT CASSSPGTASTDTQYF
TRBJ2-2 NA TRBV7-3 NA TGTGCCAGCAGCCTACAGGGCACCGGGGAGCTGTTTTTT CASSLQGTGELFF
TRBJ1-1 NA TRBV5-8 NA TGTGCCAGCAGCTCCGGGTTCCCCACTGAAGCTTTCTTT CASSSGFPTEAFF
TRBJ2-3 NA TRBV6-2/TRBV6-3 NA TGTGCCAGCAGTTACGCCTCACTAGGTTGGGGGGCAGATACGCAGTATTTT CASSYASLGWGADTQYF
TRBJ2-7 NA TRBV9 TRBD1 TGTGCCAGCAGTCCGGGACAGTCCTCCTACGAGCAGTACTTC CASSPGQSSYEQYF
TRBJ2-1 once TRBV29-1 TRBD1 TGCAAAGGACAGGGGACCTACAATGAGCAGTTCTTC CKGQGTYNEQFF
TRBJ2-3 few TRBV18 TRBD1 TGTGCCAGCTCACCCGTGGGACAGGGGGCAGATACGCAGTATTTT CASSPVGQGADTQYF
TRBJ1-1 NA TRBV11-1 TRBD1 TGTGCCAGCAGCTTCCTGTCTGGGACAGACGGGCGTGAAGCTTTCTTT CASSFLSGTDGREAFF
TRBJ1-3 NA TRBV5-5 NA TGTGCCAGCAGCTTCCAGGGAGGACACAACACCATATATTTT CASSFQGGHNTIYF
TRBJ2-3 NA TRBV12-3/TRBV12-4 NA TGTGCCAGCCCAGGAACCACAGATACGCAGTATTTT CASPGTTDTQYF